A single sample gave rise to the 25 T cell receptor beta chains below, sequenced in a study of identical twins. TCRdb independently ran MiXCR on the 5' RACE reads; one entry per CDR3 protein. This table has about 190,000 distinct CDR3 sequences, more than 15% appearing once. These same records also appear under a second study, on T cells expressing NK-cell markers.

Sample: CD8+ T cells sorted from blood. The receptors derive from a woman between 18 and 29 years old in good health.

The chain has TRBV6-2 or TRBV6-3 and TRBJ2-1; 9 bases are a match to TRBD2. The V and J ends lost 2 bases and 1 base, in that order; junction bases with no gene match: 6. The CDR3 is made up of 17 amino acids. Germline CDR1 is MNHEY and CDR2 is SVGEGT. The CDR3 region has the DNA TGTGCCAGCAGTTACCCGATAGCGGGAGATTCCTACAATGAGCAGTTCTTC. Encoded protein: CASSYPIAGDSYNEQFF.

A few counts support this clonotype. The rearrangement joins TRBV10-1 to TRBJ2-7, with D possibly matching TRBD2 (5 bases). CDR1 is WNHNN and CDR2 is SYGVQD in the germline V gene (reference sequence). V lost 0 bases, J lost 6 bases, and 9 bases lay in between. The CDR3 is made up of 13 amino acids. For the CDR3, the DNA is TGCGCCAGCAGTGAGTCGAGTCGGGGCGAGCAGTACTTC. Translating gives CASSESSRGEQYF.

The chain carries TRBV5-1 and TRBJ1-1; D call uncertain. The CDR3 consists of 12 residues. Trimming left V 4 bases short and J 4 bases short, with 8 bases between. Germline-derived CDR1 and CDR2 are SGHRS and YFSETQ. CDR3: CASSESSTEAFF. The DNA for the CDR3 is TGCGCCAGCAGCGAAAGTAGCACTGAAGCTTTCTTT.

This clonotype came up a few times. CDR3 sequence reads: CASSPASQETQYF. CDR3 nucleotides: TGTGCCAGCAGCCCGGCCAGCCAAGAGACCCAGTACTTC. J is TRBJ2-5 and V is TRBV7-9; D remains ambiguous. This CDR3 spans 13 amino acids. V was shortened by 5 bases and J by 1 base, with 8 bases between the two germline ends. Per the germline V gene, CDR1 is SEHNR and CDR2 is FQNEAQ (reference sequence).

This clonotype has only a few counts. This rearrangement joins TRBV12-3 or TRBV12-4 to TRBJ2-3, with 8 bases fitting TRBD2. The CDR3 sequence is 20 residues long. J was trimmed by 5 bases and V by 3 bases; bases with no gene match: 22. CDR3 nucleotides: TGTGCCAGCAGTTTTATCCCCCAAATAAGCGGGGGTCCCTCCGAAGATACGCAGTATTTT. Amino acid sequence: CASSFIPQISGGPSEDTQYF.

This clonotype has ten or more counts. This chain connects TRBV20-1 to TRBJ1-5; 7 nucleotides match TRBD1. CDR3 length equals 14 residues. With V trimmed by 4 bases and J by 5 bases, 8 bases remained unmatched. Germline assignment: CDR1 DFQATT and CDR2 SNEGSKA (reference sequence). The CDR3 sequence is CSATIGTDYQPQHF. As DNA, the CDR3 is TGCAGTGCTACCATCGGGACAGATTATCAGCCCCAGCATTTT.

This clonotype was detected a few times. V usage is TRBV7-9 and J usage is TRBJ1-1; tentative D call: TRBD1 (5 bases). V gave up 5 bases and J gave up 5 bases, with 18 bases separating them. Looked up from germline, CDR1 is SEHNR and CDR2 is FQNEAQ (reference sequence). This CDR3 contains 15 residues. The CDR3 reads CASSPAGGRTTEAFF. As DNA, the CDR3 is TGTGCCAGCAGCCCGGCCGGGGGACGGACAACTGAAGCTTTCTTT.

This clonotype was observed a few times. The chain couples TRBV10-3 to TRBJ1-1, with a tentative D call TRBD1 (5 bases). Per germline, CDR1 ENHRY and CDR2 SYGVKD. The V gene lost 0 bases and the J gene lost 2 bases, with 13 bases spanning the gap. The CDR3 consists of 16 residues. The CDR3: CAISESSLGLNTEAFF. CDR3 nucleotides: TGTGCCATCAGTGAGTCCAGTTTGGGACTTAACACTGAAGCTTTCTTT.

This clonotype came up a few times. The chain carries TRBV7-2 and TRBJ2-3; 12 bases map to TRBD2. In germline, CDR1 is SGHTA, CDR2 FQGNSA. Unmatched junction bases numbered 7, after V lost 5 bases and J lost 1 base. CDR3 length: 17 amino acids. This chain's CDR3 is CASSVGTSGCCTDTQYF. The CDR3 nucleotides are TGTGCCAGCAGCGTGGGGACTAGCGGGTGTTGCACAGATACGCAGTATTTT. Full variable domain (remainder filled in from reference TRBV7-2 and TRBJ2-3): GAGVSQSPSNKVTEKGKDVELRCDPISGHTALYWYRQSLGQGLEFLIYFQGNSAPDKSGLPSDRFSAERTGGSVSTLTIQRTQQEDSAVYLCASSVGTSGCCTDTQYFGPGTRLTVL.

The genes are TRBV5-1 and TRBJ1-1, with D perhaps TRBD1 (5 bases). Germline V gives CDR1 SGHRS, CDR2 YFSETQ. The ends were cut back, 4 bases at V and 4 bases at J, with 14 bases in the middle. There are 14 residues in the CDR3. CDR3 sequence: CASSPREGLTEAFF. CDR3 DNA: TGCGCCAGCAGCCCTCGCGAGGGACTCACTGAAGCTTTCTTT.

This sequence joins TRBV12-3 or TRBV12-4 and TRBJ1-1; unclear D gene. The CDR3 loop spans 13 amino acids. Trimming shortened V by 6 bases and J by 1 base, and 9 bases separated the two germline ends. The CDR3 region is CASRYGGNTEAFF. DNA for the CDR3: TGTGCCAGCAGATACGGAGGGAACACTGAAGCTTTCTTT.

The chain recombines TRBV7-9 with TRBJ1-1; the D is unclear. Germline CDR1 is SEHNR and CDR2 is FQNEAQ (reference sequence). CDR3 size: 12 residues. Trimming stripped 4 bases from V and 8 bases from J, with 11 bases between. CDR3 sequence (DNA): TGTGCCAGCAGCTCCGGGCGAATCGAAGCTTTCTTT. This codes for CASSSGRIEAFF.

This clonotype was picked up a small number of times. V and J are TRBV4-1 and TRBJ2-3, with 7 nucleotides matching TRBD2. The J segment lost 3 bases and the V segment lost 0 bases, leaving 6 bases of the junction unmatched. The CDR3 consists of 16 residues. Germline CDR1 reads MGHRA; CDR2 reads YSYEKL. The CDR3 reads CASSQDGEGWTDTQYF. The CDR3 DNA is TGCGCCAGCAGCCAAGATGGGGAGGGATGGACAGATACGCAGTATTTT.

This clonotype was detected ten times or more. This chain connects TRBV5-5 to TRBJ2-1, with a tentative D call TRBD1 (6 bases). The CDR3 sequence is 14 residues long. Between the trimmed V and J ends, which lost 2 bases and 2 bases, there was a span of 8 bases. Looked up from germline, CDR1 is SGHKS and CDR2 is YYEKEE (reference sequence). The CDR3 loop is CASSLQGTYNEQFF. CDR3 in DNA: TGTGCCAGCAGCTTACAGGGAACCTACAATGAGCAGTTCTTC.

The chain employs TRBV4-1 and TRBJ2-1; D is possibly TRBD2 (5 bases). This CDR3 contains 13 residues. Germline loops: CDR1 MGHRA, CDR2 YSYEKL. Between the trimmed V and J ends, which lost 0 bases and 10 bases, there was a span of 10 bases. CDR3 region: CASSQDLRGEQFF. The DNA for the CDR3 is TGCGCCAGCAGCCAAGATCTCCGGGGAGAGCAGTTCTTC.

This chain uses TRBV12-3 or TRBV12-4 with TRBJ2-7, with D perhaps matching TRBD2 (6 bases). CDR3 length: 14 amino acids. Trimming pared 3 bases from V and 0 bases from J, leaving 9 bases between. CDR3 in amino acids: CASSFGGTSYEQYF. In nucleotides, the CDR3 is TGTGCCAGCAGTTTTGGGGGGACCTCCTACGAGCAGTACTTC.

A few counts support this clonotype. J is TRBJ2-3 and V is TRBV28; a weak D match, TRBD1 (6 bases). The V end lost 8 bases, the J end lost 0 bases, and 15 bases lay between the germline ends. From germline, CDR1 is MDHEN and CDR2 SYDVKM. This CDR3 spans 15 amino acids. For the CDR3, the DNA is TGTGCCAGCTGTTCTGCACAGGGAAGCACAGATACGCAGTATTTT. Translated: CASCSAQGSTDTQYF.

This clonotype was observed a few times. The V and J genes are TRBV11-2 and TRBJ2-7; D possibly corresponds to TRBD1 (5 bases). The CDR3 totals 12 residues. CDR1 is SGHAT and CDR2 is FQNNGV in the germline V gene. V lost 5 bases and J 5 bases, leaving 10 bases between the germline ends. The chain's CDR3 is CASSPRGNEQYF. DNA for the CDR3: TGTGCCAGCAGCCCTAGGGGTAACGAGCAGTACTTC. Full variable domain (remainder filled in from reference TRBV11-2 and TRBJ2-7): EAGVAQSPRYKIIEKRQSVAFWCNPISGHATLYWYQQILGQGPKLLIQFQNNGVVDDSQLPKDRFSAERLKGVDSTLKIQPAKLEDSAVYLCASSPRGNEQYFGPGTRLTVT.

The rearrangement links TRBV29-1 to TRBJ1-1; possibly TRBD1 for D (6 bases). Germline CDR1 is SQVTM and CDR2 is ANQGSEA. This CDR3 spans 13 amino acids. The ends were cut back, 7 bases at V and 0 bases at J, with 12 bases in the middle. CDR3 nucleotides: TGCAGCGATAAGACAGGCATGAACACTGAAGCTTTCTTT. It specifies CSDKTGMNTEAFF.

The chain recombines TRBV7-8 with TRBJ2-7; D gene ambiguous. The CDR3 covers 14 residues. Trimming took 5 bases from V and 2 from J, leaving 13 bases between them. Germline V gene sequence: CDR1 SGHVS, CDR2 FQNEAQ. The CDR3 DNA reads as TGTGCCAGCAGCAAGGACGGAGATCCCTACGAGCAGTACTTC. Translated: CASSKDGDPYEQYF.

The gene calls are TRBV7-2 and TRBJ2-3; tentative D call: TRBD2 (7 bases). The CDR3 sequence is 14 residues long. In germline, CDR1 is SGHTA, CDR2 FQGNSA. The germline V and J ends were trimmed by 1 base and 15 bases, with 20 bases remaining between them. The CDR3, as DNA: TGTGCCAGCAGCTTAGGTTGGGTGGGGGGGCCTATCTATTTT. Its translation is CASSLGWVGGPIYF.

The V call is TRBV7-9, the J call TRBJ1-2, with 9 bases matching TRBD1. Losses at the gene ends were 4 bases for V and 1 base for J; bases not matched to a gene: 10. This CDR3 has 17 residues. Germline-derived CDR1 and CDR2 are SEHNR and FQNEAQ (reference sequence). CDR3 amino acids: CASSSGRRDRVNYGYTF. CDR3 in DNA: TGTGCCAGCAGCTCCGGCCGCCGGGACAGGGTTAACTATGGCTACACCTTC.

This clonotype was detected only a few times. This rearrangement joins TRBV7-9 to TRBJ2-1, with 15 nucleotides matching TRBD2. CDR3 length: 16 residues. The ends lost 5 bases at V and 7 bases at J; junction bases unmatched: 6. Per germline, CDR1 SEHNR and CDR2 FQNEAQ (reference sequence). CDR3 bases: TGTGCCAGCAGCCCCAGGACTAGCGGGAGGGAAAATGAGCAGTTCTTC. Protein product: CASSPRTSGRENEQFF.

V usage is TRBV3-1 and J usage is TRBJ2-7, with D perhaps matching TRBD1 (6 bases). The CDR3 consists of 15 residues. Trimming took off 1 base at V and 3 bases at J, with 13 bases between the two ends. Germline values: CDR1 LGHDT, CDR2 YNNKEL (reference sequence). CDR3 DNA sequence: TGTGCCAGCAGCCAAGTTTGGCAGGGGCGCTACGAGCAGTACTTC. Protein product: CASSQVWQGRYEQYF.

This clonotype turned up a few times. The chain links TRBV7-9 to TRBJ2-1; possible D gene TRBD2, 6 bases. CDR1 and CDR2 (germline): SEHNR, FQNEAQ (reference sequence). The ends were cut back, 1 base at V and 3 bases at J, with 13 bases in the middle. CDR3 length: 16 amino acids. Here the CDR3 DNA reads TGTGCCAGCAGCTTAGTCGCGACTAGATTCTACAATGAGCAGTTCTTC. This encodes CASSLVATRFYNEQFF.